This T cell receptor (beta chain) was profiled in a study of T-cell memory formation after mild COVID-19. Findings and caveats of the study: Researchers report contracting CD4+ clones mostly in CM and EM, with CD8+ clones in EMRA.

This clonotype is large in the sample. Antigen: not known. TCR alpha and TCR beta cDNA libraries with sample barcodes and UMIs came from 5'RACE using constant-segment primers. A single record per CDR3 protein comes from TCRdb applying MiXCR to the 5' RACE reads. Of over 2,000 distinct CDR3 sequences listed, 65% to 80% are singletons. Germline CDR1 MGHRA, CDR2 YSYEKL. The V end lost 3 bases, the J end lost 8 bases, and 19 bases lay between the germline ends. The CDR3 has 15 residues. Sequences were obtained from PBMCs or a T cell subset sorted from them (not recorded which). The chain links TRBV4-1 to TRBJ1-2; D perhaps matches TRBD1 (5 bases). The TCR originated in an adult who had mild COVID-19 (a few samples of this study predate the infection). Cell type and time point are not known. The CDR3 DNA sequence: TGCGCCAGCAGCCAGCCAAGGCAGGGTGCGGGAGGCTACACCTTC. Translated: CASSQPRQGAGGYTF.